The rows below give T cell receptor beta chains drawn from one sample of a study of immune cell composition in non-small cell lung cancer. Sequencing was performed with immunoSEQ multiplex PCR; in TCRdb, only in-frame clones are kept and a portion is missing. The sample comprises about 5,600 clones, approximately 70% of which are singletons, and approximately 11% rests with the top ten. The sample comprised lung tumor tissue. The receptors originated from a human donor with non-small cell lung cancer. Both conserved end residues are part of each CDR3.

v_gene	j_gene	CDR3aa
TRBV10-3	TRBJ1-3	CAISRQGGSSGNTIYF
TRBV11-2	TRBJ2-4	CASTVAVGSKNIQYF
TRBV30	TRBJ2-1	CAWSGPGLAAYNEQFF
TRBV28	TRBJ1-2	CASSLPDRRSAGYTF
TRBV28	TRBJ2-7	CASRGGAYEQYF
TRBV18	TRBJ2-5	CASSPPGGETQYF
TRBV7-2	TRBJ2-2	CASSFYRANTGELFF
TRBV5-6	TRBJ2-7	CASSLGPSGSSHEQYF
TRBV2	TRBJ1-4	CASSTHRNNEKLFF
TRBV11-3	TRBJ1-1	CASSFSGWGPRTEAFF
TRBV10-2	TRBJ1-2	CASRETGGNYGYTF
TRBV19	TRBJ1-1	CASSEDSLYMDTEAFF
TRBV25-1	TRBJ2-1	CASSPLGSGRGIGNEQFF
TRBV19	TRBJ1-5	CASRENWGVDQPQHF
TRBV6-1	TRBJ2-1	CASSEALLAGGLRNEQFF
TRBV30	TRBJ2-7	CAWTRTSGSYEQYF
TRBV7-2	TRBJ1-3	CASSFPQHVSGNTIYF
TRBV30	TRBJ1-5	CAWSVVGDRARNQPQHF
TRBV7-9	TRBJ2-1	CASSSRTTGSYNEQFF
TRBV18	TRBJ2-3	CASSPRASGTSTDTQYF
TRBV5-8	TRBJ1-4	CASSSRSGVLFF
TRBV6-6	TRBJ2-2	CASSLLAGNTGELFF
TRBV7-9	TRBJ1-2	CASSSSRGTAKYYGYTF
TRBV5-1	TRBJ2-2	CASSSGLPTGELFF
TRBV6-6	TRBJ2-5	CASSDGLRGETQYF
TRBV19	TRBJ1-5	CAGRKTGANQPQHF
TRBV5-4	TRBJ2-3	CASSLGGPLVTDTQYF
TRBV5-5	TRBJ2-6	CASSWTGGPGANVLTF
TRBV2	TRBJ1-2	CASSGIPNYGYTF
TRBV4-2	TRBJ2-5	CASSQGMIAGVQETQYF
TRBV30	TRBJ2-5	CAWSGRGGETQYF
TRBV7-9	TRBJ1-4	CASSLTGVAEKLFF
TRBV28	TRBJ1-2	CASSFETGSNYGYTF
TRBV28	TRBJ1-2	CASRASTVAYGYTF
TRBV5-1	TRBJ1-3	CASSWGTGTNGNTIYF
TRBV4-1	TRBJ1-2	CASSQRISGGYGYTF
TRBV4-2	TRBJ1-1	CASSQFGAGLMNTEAFF
TRBV27	TRBJ1-1	CASSLVGGAGTEAFF
TRBV7-2	TRBJ2-1	CASSPMGRNEQFF
TRBV7-9	TRBJ2-1	CAQERELYNEQFF
TRBV4-3	TRBJ1-5	CASSQDQADISNQPQHF
TRBV7-9	TRBJ2-1	CASSSDPGGGGFYNEQFF
TRBV27	TRBJ2-6	CASSLYLQSSGANVLTF
TRBV4-2	TRBJ2-1	CASSQVSELAGLSYNEQFF
TRBV29-1	TRBJ1-3	CSVEDAGGFGNTIYF
TRBV18	TRBJ2-1	CASSPVGLAGTEQFF
TRBV11-2	TRBJ1-3	CASSLVGQFGNTIYF